These 7 T cell receptor beta chains share one sample of origin, sequenced in a study of shared clonotypes between healthy human individuals. Naivety among CD8 cells was defined by CD45RO negativity and positive CCR7 selection, thereby excluding terminally differentiated effector memory CD45RA+ cells. TCRdb's table, derived via immunoSEQ multiplex PCR, lists solely in-frame clones and lacks some. The data hold about 1,800,000 clones, with roughly 95% observed a single time. The sequencing sample was made of naive CD8+ T cells sorted from blood. The source is a man aged 18 to 29 in good health.

The J gene is TRBJ2-1, the V gene TRBV10-1; 10 bases align to TRBD2. Trimming cost V 11 bases and J 6 bases; bases outside gene matches: 7. The germline V gene has CDR1 WNHNN and CDR2 SYGVQD (reference sequence). The CDR3 covers 13 residues. CDR3 amino acids: CAGNLAGVNEQFF. Written as DNA, the CDR3 is TGCGCCGGAAACCTAGCGGGAGTCAATGAGCAGTTCTTC.

The gene calls are TRBV9 and TRBJ2-2; the D is unclear. V was cut by 4 bases and J by 6 bases, with 16 bases left in between. The CDR3 contains 15 residues. Germline CDR1 is SGDLS and CDR2 is YYNGEE. The CDR3 DNA is TGTGCCAGCAGCCCAGCCCCATTTGCGTCCGGGGAGCTGTTTTTT. The encoded protein is CASSPAPFASGELFF.

This CDR3 reads CASSPADRASRTDTQYF. DNA of the CDR3: TGTGCCAGCAGCCCAGCAGACAGGGCGAGTAGGACAGATACGCAGTATTTT. The chain uses TRBV13 and TRBJ2-3; TRBD1 agrees at 7 bases. The length of the CDR3 is 17 residues. The J segment lost 3 bases and the V segment lost 5 bases, leaving 14 bases of the junction unmatched. Per germline, CDR1 PRHDT and CDR2 FYEKMQ (reference sequence).

The rearrangement links TRBV2 to TRBJ1-5; tentative D call: TRBD1 (5 bases). The CDR3 sequence is 13 residues long. V was trimmed by 3 bases and J by 4 bases, leaving 7 bases between them. Germline assignment: CDR1 SNHLY and CDR2 FYNNEI. The CDR3 reads CASSDWGNQPQHF. CDR3 sequence (DNA): TGTGCCAGCAGTGACTGGGGGAATCAGCCCCAGCATTTT.

This sequence joins TRBV5-1 and TRBJ2-5; 10 bases align to TRBD2. Trimming removed 0 bases from V and 1 base from J; junction bases left unmatched: 6. The germline gives CDR1 SGHRS, CDR2 YFSETQ. The CDR3 has 17 amino acids. CDR3 sequence: CASSLAPAGGIQETQYF. In DNA, the CDR3 is TGCGCCAGCAGCTTGGCCCCAGCGGGGGGGATCCAAGAGACCCAGTACTTC. Using reference TRBV5-1 and TRBJ2-5 for the parts outside the CDR3, the full variable domain is KAGVTQTPRYLIKTRGQQVTLSCSPISGHRSVSWYQQTPGQGLQFLFEYFSETQRNKGNFPGRFSGRQFSNSRSEMNVSTLELGDSALYLCASSLAPAGGIQETQYFGPGTRLLVL.

This clone was seen just once. V and J are TRBV7-6 and TRBJ2-3; 10 nucleotides agree with TRBD2. Germline values: CDR1 SGHVS, CDR2 FNYEAQ. With 1 base clipped from V and 0 bases from J, the junction kept 1 base outside the gene matches. The CDR3 loop spans 16 amino acids. CDR3 loop: CASSLVTSGSTDTQYF. CDR3 nucleotides: TGTGCCAGCAGCTTAGTGACTAGCGGGAGCACAGATACGCAGTATTTT. Variable domain in full (rest from reference TRBV7-6 and TRBJ2-3): GAGVSQSPRYKVTKRGQDVALRCDPISGHVSLYWYRQALGQGPEFLTYFNYEAQQDKSGLPNDRFSAERPEGSISTLTIQRTEQRDSAMYRCASSLVTSGSTDTQYFGPGTRLTVL.

This clone has a single count. This same CDR3 is encoded by further DNA sequences in the sample. The chain joins TRBV7-9 to TRBJ2-5; no definite D call. The CDR3 spans 13 residues. V was trimmed by 1 base and J by 2 bases, leaving 5 bases between them. From germline, CDR1 is SEHNR and CDR2 FQNEAQ (reference sequence). CDR3 nucleotide sequence: TGTGCCAGCAGCTTAGTGGCTCAAGAGACCCAGTACTTC. It encodes CASSLVAQETQYF.